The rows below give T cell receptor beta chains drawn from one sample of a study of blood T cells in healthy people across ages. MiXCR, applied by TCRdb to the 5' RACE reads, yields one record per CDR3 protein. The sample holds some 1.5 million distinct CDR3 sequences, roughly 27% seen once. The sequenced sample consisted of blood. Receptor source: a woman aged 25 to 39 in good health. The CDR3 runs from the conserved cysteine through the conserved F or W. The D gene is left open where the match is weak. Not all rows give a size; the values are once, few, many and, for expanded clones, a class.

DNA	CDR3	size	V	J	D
TGCAGTGCCACAGGGGGTAACGATCAGCCCCAGCATTTT	CSATGGNDQPQHF	few	TRBV20-1	TRBJ1-5	TRBD1
TGTGCCAGCAGTTACTCGCAGCGTTCGGGCTATGGCTACACCTTC	CASSYSQRSGYGYTF	many	TRBV6-2/TRBV6-3	TRBJ1-2	.
TGCGCCAGCAGCTTGGCCGTGGAGCCCTACAATGAGCAGTTCTTC	CASSLAVEPYNEQFF	many	TRBV5-1	TRBJ2-1	.
TGCAGTGCTAGAGCACAGGGCGGCTATGGCTACACCTTC	CSARAQGGYGYTF	few	TRBV20-1	TRBJ1-2	.
TGTGCCAGCAGCTCCCTACGTGGGGGAGCCGAGACCCAGTACTTC	CASSSLRGGAETQYF	few	TRBV11-2	TRBJ2-5	.
TGTGCCAGCAGTCCGAACCTGGGGACAGGAGGGACCGGGGAGCTGTTTTTT	CASSPNLGTGGTGELFF	.	TRBV12-3/TRBV12-4	TRBJ2-2	TRBD1
TGTGCCAGCAGCCTGCGACAGGGAAAGGACACTGAAGCTTTCTTT	CASSLRQGKDTEAFF	.	TRBV7-9	TRBJ1-1	TRBD1
TGTGCCAGCAGAGCTAAGGGAACCAGGGGAAGCTACGAGCAGTACTTC	CASRAKGTRGSYEQYF	few	TRBV11-1	TRBJ2-7	.
TGCGCCAGCAGCTTGGGGAGGACTCCACCCACCGGGGAGCTGTTTTTT	CASSLGRTPPTGELFF	.	TRBV5-1	TRBJ2-2	.
TGTGCCAGCAGTGTGACAGGGGGCATAAAAAACATTCAGTACTTC	CASSVTGGIKNIQYF	.	TRBV2	TRBJ2-4	TRBD1
TGTGCCAGCAGTTACGGGGTAGCGGATAACAATGAGCAGTTCTTC	CASSYGVADNNEQFF	many	TRBV6-6	TRBJ2-1	.
TGTGCCAGCAGCGCCCCCGGGATATCCCAAGAGACCCAGTACTTC	CASSAPGISQETQYF	.	TRBV14	TRBJ2-5	.
TGTGCCAGCAGTCCTCAGGGACAGGGGCGGACGGAGACCCAGTACTTC	CASSPQGQGRTETQYF	few	TRBV28	TRBJ2-5	TRBD1
TGTGCCAAGGCTAAGCCTCGGGGGAGACTTTACAATGAGCAGTTCTTC	CAKAKPRGRLYNEQFF	few	TRBV6-4	TRBJ2-1	.
TGTGCCAGCAGCCGTAGCGGGAGCCGAAGCAATGAGCAGTTCTTC	CASSRSGSRSNEQFF	.	TRBV7-8	TRBJ2-1	TRBD2
TGTGCCAGCAGCTTAGCGGACATCCCCTCCTACAATGAGCAGTTCTTC	CASSLADIPSYNEQFF	.	TRBV7-9	TRBJ2-1	.
TGTGCCAGCAGCTTAGATGGGGTTCTCTCGACGGTTACGCAGTATTTT	CASSLDGVLSTVTQYF	.	TRBV7-2	TRBJ2-3	.
TGCAGCGTTGCCCCGGACAGGGGATCACCCCTCCACTTT	CSVAPDRGSPLHF	.	TRBV29-1	TRBJ1-6	TRBD1
TGTGCCTGGAGTGCTTATGTTGACGAGCAGTACTTC	CAWSAYVDEQYF	.	TRBV30	TRBJ2-7	.
TGCGCCAGCAGCCAAGATGGGCTTGCCGGGACTAGCGGTCTCGAGGGTGAGCAGTTCTTC	CASSQDGLAGTSGLEGEQFF	many	TRBV4-3	TRBJ2-1	TRBD2
TGTGCCAGCAGGGGGGGTACGAACACCGGGGAGCTGTTTTTT	CASRGGTNTGELFF	few	TRBV6-1	TRBJ2-2	.
TGTGCCAGCAGCGTAGGACAGGGGAGGTACGAGCAGTACTTC	CASSVGQGRYEQYF	.	TRBV11-2	TRBJ2-7	TRBD1
TGTGCCAGCAGCTTAGGGGGCCAGGAAAGCTACGAGCAGTACTTC	CASSLGGQESYEQYF	many	TRBV7-2	TRBJ2-7	.
TGTGCCAGCAGCTTAACGAACCCCTACGAGCAGTACTTC	CASSLTNPYEQYF	many	TRBV7-2	TRBJ2-7	.
TGCGCCAGCAGCCAAGCAGGGGTTGGGTACGAGCAGTACTTC	CASSQAGVGYEQYF	many	TRBV9	TRBJ2-7	.
TGTGCCAGCAGCTTGGTTCAGGGCAGCACAGATACGCAGTATTTT	CASSLVQGSTDTQYF	many	TRBV5-4	TRBJ2-3	.
TGTGCCAGTAGTATACAACCTTCCCCAGATACGCAGTATTTT	CASSIQPSPDTQYF	few	TRBV19	TRBJ2-3	.
TGCAGTGCTAGAGTCGTTAGGACCTCCTATGGCTACACCTTC	CSARVVRTSYGYTF	few	TRBV20-1	TRBJ1-2	.
TGTGCCAGCGGTTCAAGGGGTGCAGCTACGCAGTATTTT	CASGSRGAATQYF	.	TRBV12-3/TRBV12-4	TRBJ2-3	.
TGTGCCAGCGGGGCCCAGGGGAGAATCGGGGAGCTGTTTTTT	CASGAQGRIGELFF	.	TRBV12-3/TRBV12-4	TRBJ2-2	.
TGTGCCAGCACTGCGTCTGGAACGGGAAAGGGTTTGAACTATGGCTACACCTTC	CASTASGTGKGLNYGYTF	few	TRBV28	TRBJ1-2	.
TGTGCCAGCAGTCCCGTCAGGGACTCACCCCTCCACTTT	CASSPVRDSPLHF	few	TRBV12-3/TRBV12-4	TRBJ1-6	.
TGTGCCAGCAGTTACCTCCGGACAGGAGGTCAGCCCCAGCATTTT	CASSYLRTGGQPQHF	.	TRBV6-6	TRBJ1-5	TRBD1
TGTGCCAGCAGCGTGGACAGGGGATATGGCGGGGAGCTGTTTTTT	CASSVDRGYGGELFF	.	TRBV9	TRBJ2-2	TRBD1
TGCAGCCTACGGATGATCACCGGGGAGCTGTTTTTT	CSLRMITGELFF	.	TRBV29-1	TRBJ2-2	.
TGCAGTGCTAAACCAGGGCACGGGGCCAACGTCCTGACTTTC	CSAKPGHGANVLTF	few	TRBV20-1	TRBJ2-6	.
TGTGCCAGCAGTTCCACAGGGGTTGAAGCTTTCTTT	CASSSTGVEAFF	.	TRBV12-3/TRBV12-4	TRBJ1-1	TRBD1
TGTGCCAGCACCAGCGGGGGCTTCTACGAGCAGTACTTC	CASTSGGFYEQYF	many	TRBV2	TRBJ2-7	TRBD2
TGCGCCAGCAGCCAAGTAGACACGGGCGAGACAAAGAACGGATTCTCTGGGGCCAACGTCCTGACTTTC	CASSQVDTGETKNGFSGANVLTF	many	TRBV4-3	TRBJ2-6	.
TGTGCCAGCAGGGCAGGGATCACGGGAGATACGCAGTATTTT	CASRAGITGDTQYF	few	TRBV7-9	TRBJ2-3	.
TGTGCCAGCAGCGTCTCGGACGGTAGGAATCAGCCCCAGCATTTT	CASSVSDGRNQPQHF	.	TRBV9	TRBJ1-5	.
TGCAGTGCTAGAGATCCGGCGGGAGATGGCTACGAGCAGTACTTC	CSARDPAGDGYEQYF	many	TRBV20-1	TRBJ2-7	TRBD2
TGTGCCAGCAGCCACCTAGCGGGGATAAACATTCAGTACTTC	CASSHLAGINIQYF	few	TRBV14	TRBJ2-4	TRBD2
TGTGCCAGCTGCTACTCCTCCGAGTATGAGCAGTTCTTC	CASCYSSEYEQFF	.	TRBV12-3/TRBV12-4	TRBJ2-1	.
TGTGCCAGCAGCACACTGACAGGGGTGTTAGATGAGCAGTTCTTC	CASSTLTGVLDEQFF	few	TRBV7-2	TRBJ2-1	TRBD1
TGCAGCGTTGGGACAGCTAATTCCTACGAGCAGTACTTC	CSVGTANSYEQYF	.	TRBV29-1	TRBJ2-7	.
TGTGCCAGCAGCCCCGAGGCTAGCGAAACAGATACGCAGTATTTT	CASSPEASETDTQYF	.	TRBV7-6	TRBJ2-3	.
TGTGCCAGCAGTCCACGGGTCTACGATCCGACCCAGTACTTC	CASSPRVYDPTQYF	many	TRBV6-5	TRBJ2-5	.
TGTGCCAGCAGCGTAGGAGGCTGGGGACAGGGAAGTAATGGCTACACCTTC	CASSVGGWGQGSNGYTF	.	TRBV9	TRBJ1-2	TRBD1
TGTGCCAGCAGTTACTTTCGGGAGGCAGTCGAGAATGAGCAGTTCTTC	CASSYFREAVENEQFF	few	TRBV6-2/TRBV6-3	TRBJ2-1	TRBD2
TGTGCCAGCAGCCCCACAGGGGGAGAGACCCAGTACTTC	CASSPTGGETQYF	many	TRBV12-3/TRBV12-4	TRBJ2-5	TRBD1
TGTGCCAGCAGTTACTCACGGGGGGCGGCATCCTACGAGCAGTACTTC	CASSYSRGAASYEQYF	.	TRBV6-5	TRBJ2-7	.